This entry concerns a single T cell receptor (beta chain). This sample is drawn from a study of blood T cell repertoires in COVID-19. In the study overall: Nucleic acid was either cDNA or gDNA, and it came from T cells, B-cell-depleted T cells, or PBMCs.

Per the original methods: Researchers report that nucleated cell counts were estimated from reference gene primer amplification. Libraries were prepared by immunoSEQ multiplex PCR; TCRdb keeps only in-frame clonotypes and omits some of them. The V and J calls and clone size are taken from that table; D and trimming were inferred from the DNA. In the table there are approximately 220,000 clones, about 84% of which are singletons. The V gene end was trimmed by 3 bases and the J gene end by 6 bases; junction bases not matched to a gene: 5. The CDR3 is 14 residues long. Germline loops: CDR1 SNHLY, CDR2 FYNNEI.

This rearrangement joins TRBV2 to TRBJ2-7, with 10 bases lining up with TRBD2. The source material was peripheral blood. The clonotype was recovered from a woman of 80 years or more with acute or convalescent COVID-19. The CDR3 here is CASSEREREGEQYF. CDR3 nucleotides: TGTGCCAGCAGTGAGAGGGAGCGGGAGGGCGAGCAGTACTTC.